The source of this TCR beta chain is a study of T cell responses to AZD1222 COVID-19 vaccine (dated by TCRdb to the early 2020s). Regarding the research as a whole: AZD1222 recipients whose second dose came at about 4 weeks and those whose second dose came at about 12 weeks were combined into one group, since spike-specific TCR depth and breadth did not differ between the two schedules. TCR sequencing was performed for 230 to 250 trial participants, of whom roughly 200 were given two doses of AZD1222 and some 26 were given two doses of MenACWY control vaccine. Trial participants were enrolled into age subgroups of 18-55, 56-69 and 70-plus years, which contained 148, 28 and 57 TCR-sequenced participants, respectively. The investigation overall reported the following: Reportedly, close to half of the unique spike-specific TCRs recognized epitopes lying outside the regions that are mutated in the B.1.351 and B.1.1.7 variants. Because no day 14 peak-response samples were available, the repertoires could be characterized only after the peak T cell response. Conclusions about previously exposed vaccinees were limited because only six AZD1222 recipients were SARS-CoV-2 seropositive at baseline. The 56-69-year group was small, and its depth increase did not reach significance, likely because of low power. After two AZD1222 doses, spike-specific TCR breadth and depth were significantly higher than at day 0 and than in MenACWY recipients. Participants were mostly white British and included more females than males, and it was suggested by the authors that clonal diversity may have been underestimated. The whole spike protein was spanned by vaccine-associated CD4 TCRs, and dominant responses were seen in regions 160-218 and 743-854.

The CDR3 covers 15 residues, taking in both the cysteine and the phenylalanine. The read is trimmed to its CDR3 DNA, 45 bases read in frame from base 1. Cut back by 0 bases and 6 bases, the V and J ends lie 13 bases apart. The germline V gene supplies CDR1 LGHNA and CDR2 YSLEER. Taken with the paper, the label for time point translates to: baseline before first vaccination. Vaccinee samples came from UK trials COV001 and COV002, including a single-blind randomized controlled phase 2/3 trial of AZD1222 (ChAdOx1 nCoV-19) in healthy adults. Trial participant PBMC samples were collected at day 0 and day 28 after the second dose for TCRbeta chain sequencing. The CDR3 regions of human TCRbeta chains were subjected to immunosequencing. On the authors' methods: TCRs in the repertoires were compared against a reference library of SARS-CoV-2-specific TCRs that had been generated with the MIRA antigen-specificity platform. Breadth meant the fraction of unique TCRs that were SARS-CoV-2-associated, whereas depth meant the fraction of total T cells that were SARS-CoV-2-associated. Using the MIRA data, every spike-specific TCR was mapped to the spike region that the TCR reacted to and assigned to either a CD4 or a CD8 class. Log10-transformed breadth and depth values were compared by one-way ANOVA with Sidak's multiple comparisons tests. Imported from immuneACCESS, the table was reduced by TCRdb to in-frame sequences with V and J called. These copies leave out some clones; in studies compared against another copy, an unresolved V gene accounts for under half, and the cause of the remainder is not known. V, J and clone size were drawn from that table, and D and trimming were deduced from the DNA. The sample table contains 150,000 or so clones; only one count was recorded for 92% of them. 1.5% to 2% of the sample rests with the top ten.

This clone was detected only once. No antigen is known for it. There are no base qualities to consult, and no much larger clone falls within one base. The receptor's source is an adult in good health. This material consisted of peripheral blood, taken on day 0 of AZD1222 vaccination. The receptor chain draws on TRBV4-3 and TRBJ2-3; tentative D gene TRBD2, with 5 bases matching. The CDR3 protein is CASSQEGSGVDTQYF. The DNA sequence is TGCGCCAGCAGCCAAGAAGGCTCCGGGGTGGATACGCAGTATTTT.